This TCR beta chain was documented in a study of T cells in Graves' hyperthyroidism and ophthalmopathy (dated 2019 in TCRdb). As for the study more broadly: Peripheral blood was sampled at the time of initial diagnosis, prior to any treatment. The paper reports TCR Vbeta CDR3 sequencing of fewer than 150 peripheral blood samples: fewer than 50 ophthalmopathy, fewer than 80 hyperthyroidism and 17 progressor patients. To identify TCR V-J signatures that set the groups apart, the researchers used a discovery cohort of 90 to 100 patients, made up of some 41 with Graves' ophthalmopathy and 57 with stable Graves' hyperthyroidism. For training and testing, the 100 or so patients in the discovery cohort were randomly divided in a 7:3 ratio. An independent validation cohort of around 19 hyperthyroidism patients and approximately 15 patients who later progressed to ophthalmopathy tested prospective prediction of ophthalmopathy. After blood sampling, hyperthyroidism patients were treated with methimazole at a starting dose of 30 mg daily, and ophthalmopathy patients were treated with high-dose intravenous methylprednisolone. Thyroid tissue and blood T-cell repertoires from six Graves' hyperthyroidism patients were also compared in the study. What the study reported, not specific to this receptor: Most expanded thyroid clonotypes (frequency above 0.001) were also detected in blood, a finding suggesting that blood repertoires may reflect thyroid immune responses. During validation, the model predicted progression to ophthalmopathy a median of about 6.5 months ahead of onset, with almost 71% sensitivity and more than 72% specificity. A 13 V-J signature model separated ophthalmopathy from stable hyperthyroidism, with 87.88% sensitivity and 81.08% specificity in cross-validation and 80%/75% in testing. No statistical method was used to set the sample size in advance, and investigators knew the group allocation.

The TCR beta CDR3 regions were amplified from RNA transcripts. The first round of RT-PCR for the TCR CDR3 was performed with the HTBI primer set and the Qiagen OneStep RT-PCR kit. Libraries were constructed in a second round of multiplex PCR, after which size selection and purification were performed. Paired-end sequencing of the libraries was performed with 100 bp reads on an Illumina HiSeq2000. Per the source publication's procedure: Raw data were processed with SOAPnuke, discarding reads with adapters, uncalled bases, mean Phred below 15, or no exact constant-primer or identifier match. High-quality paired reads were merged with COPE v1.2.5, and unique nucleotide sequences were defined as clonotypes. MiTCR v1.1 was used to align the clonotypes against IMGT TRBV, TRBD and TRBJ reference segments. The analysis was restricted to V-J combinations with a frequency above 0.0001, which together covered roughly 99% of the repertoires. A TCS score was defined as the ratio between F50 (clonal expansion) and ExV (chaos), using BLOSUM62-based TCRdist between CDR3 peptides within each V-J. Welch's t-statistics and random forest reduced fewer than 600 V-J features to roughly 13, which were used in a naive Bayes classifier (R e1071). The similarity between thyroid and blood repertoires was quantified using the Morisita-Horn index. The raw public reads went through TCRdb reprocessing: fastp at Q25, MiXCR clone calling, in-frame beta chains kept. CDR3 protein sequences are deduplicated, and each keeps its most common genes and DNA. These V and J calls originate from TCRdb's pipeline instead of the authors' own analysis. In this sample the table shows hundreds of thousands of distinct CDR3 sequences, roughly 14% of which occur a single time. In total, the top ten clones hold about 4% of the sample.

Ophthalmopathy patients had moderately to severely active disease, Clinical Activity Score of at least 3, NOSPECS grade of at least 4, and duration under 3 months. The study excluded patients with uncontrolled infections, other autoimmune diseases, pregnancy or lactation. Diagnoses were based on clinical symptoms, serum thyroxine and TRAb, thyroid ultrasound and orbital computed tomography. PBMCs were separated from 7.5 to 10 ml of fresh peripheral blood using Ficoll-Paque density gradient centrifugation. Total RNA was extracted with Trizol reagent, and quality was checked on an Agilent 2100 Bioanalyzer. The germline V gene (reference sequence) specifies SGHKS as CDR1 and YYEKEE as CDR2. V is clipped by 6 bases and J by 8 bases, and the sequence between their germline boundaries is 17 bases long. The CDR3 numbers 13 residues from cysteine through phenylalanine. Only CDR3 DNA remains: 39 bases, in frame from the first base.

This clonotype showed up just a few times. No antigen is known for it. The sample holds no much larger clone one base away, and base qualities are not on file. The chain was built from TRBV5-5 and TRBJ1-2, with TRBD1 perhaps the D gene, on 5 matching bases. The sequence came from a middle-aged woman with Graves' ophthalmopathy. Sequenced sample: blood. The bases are TGTGCCAGCACCGTGGGACTGACCGGGGGCTACACCTTC. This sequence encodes CASTVGLTGGYTF.